The clone carrying this TCR beta chain was picked up a small number of times. The sample comes from a study of blood T cell repertoires in COVID-19. Using immunoSEQ multiplex PCR, the repertoire was profiled, and TCRdb retains in-frame clones only, with some absent. The sample has about 220,000 clones, 75% to 90% seen once; the top ten hold 4% to 5.5%. Trimming pared 2 bases from V and 2 bases from J, leaving 16 bases between. From germline, CDR1 is KGHSH and CDR2 LQKENI. This CDR3 is built from 16 residues. V is TRBV18 and J is TRBJ2-7; the D gene is possibly TRBD2 (6 bases). The TCR was taken from a human donor in a cohort sampled during active COVID-19. Sequencing was performed on peripheral blood. CDR3 nucleotides: TGTGCCAGCTCACCATTAGCGGAGAGGACCCCCTACGAGCAGTACTTC. Encoded protein: CASSPLAERTPYEQYF.